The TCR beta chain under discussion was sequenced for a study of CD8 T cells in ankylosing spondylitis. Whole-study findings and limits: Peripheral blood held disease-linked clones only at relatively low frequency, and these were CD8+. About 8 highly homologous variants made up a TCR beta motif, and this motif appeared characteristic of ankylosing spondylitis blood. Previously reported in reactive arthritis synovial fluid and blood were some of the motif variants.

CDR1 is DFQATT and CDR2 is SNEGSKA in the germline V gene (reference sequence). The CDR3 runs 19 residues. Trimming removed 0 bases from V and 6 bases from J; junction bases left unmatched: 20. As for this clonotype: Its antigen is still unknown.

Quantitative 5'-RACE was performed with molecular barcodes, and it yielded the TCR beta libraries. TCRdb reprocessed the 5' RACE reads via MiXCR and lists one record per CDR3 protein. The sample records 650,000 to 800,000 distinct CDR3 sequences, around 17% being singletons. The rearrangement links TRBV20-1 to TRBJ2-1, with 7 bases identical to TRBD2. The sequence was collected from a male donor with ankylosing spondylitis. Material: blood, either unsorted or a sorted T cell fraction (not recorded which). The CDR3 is CSARDVENPTPSGVNEQFF. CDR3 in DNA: TGCAGTGCTAGAGATGTCGAAAACCCAACCCCTAGCGGCGTCAATGAGCAGTTCTTC.